The 11 T cell receptor beta chains reported below all come from one sample, sequenced in a study of T cell changes during pregnancy in multiple sclerosis. TCRdb keeps only in-frame clones here, not all; method: immunoSEQ multiplex PCR. Here the sample spans roughly 40,000 clones, over 85% being singletons. The sequencing here drew on peripheral blood, taken before pregnancy. These receptors were taken from a female donor with multiple sclerosis, enrolled in a pregnancy study.

The V and J genes are TRBV27 and TRBJ2-1; possibly TRBD2 for D (6 bases). CDR3 size: 15 residues. With 4 bases removed from V and 2 bases from J, the gap between germline ends came to 12 bases. Per germline, CDR1 MNHEY and CDR2 SMNVEV (reference sequence). The CDR3 bases are TGTGCCAGCAGTTCCCTAGCGAACACCTACAATGAGCAGTTCTTC. This translates into CASSSLANTYNEQFF.

V and J are TRBV4-1 and TRBJ2-1; 13 bases are a match to TRBD2. V lost 1 base to trimming and J lost 10 bases; unmatched junction nucleotides: 10. The V gene's germline CDR1 is MGHRA and CDR2 YSYEKL. CDR3 length equals 17 residues. CDR3 in amino acids: CASSQGWTSGSPSEQFF. DNA for the CDR3: TGCGCCAGCAGCCAAGGATGGACTAGCGGGAGCCCGAGCGAGCAGTTCTTC.

The chain links TRBV6-1 to TRBJ2-1, with 7 bases aligning to TRBD1. In germline, CDR1 is MNHNS, CDR2 SASEGT. The CDR3 is 16 amino acids. The V and J ends lost 3 bases and 5 bases, in that order; junction bases with no gene match: 10. The CDR3 region is CASSDPGQRGNNEQFF. In DNA, the CDR3 is TGTGCCAGCAGTGACCCGGGACAGAGAGGGAACAATGAGCAGTTCTTC.

This rearrangement joins TRBV18 to TRBJ1-2; the match to TRBD1 covers 7 bases. The CDR3 has 18 amino acids. Germline V lookup: CDR1 KGHSH, CDR2 LQKENI. The V gene end was trimmed by 2 bases and the J gene end by 6 bases; junction bases not matched to a gene: 18. CDR3 loop: CASSPRARDRKPNDGYTF. The CDR3, as DNA: TGTGCCAGCTCACCAAGGGCCCGGGACAGAAAACCAAATGATGGCTACACCTTC.

The V gene is TRBV5-4, the J gene TRBJ2-5; 14 positions match TRBD2. Germline V gene lookup returns CDR1 SGHNT and CDR2 YYREEE (reference sequence). CDR3 size: 16 residues. V was clipped by 3 bases and J by 2 bases; unmatched bases: 3. This CDR3 is CASSSGLAGGQETQYF. The CDR3 DNA reads TGTGCCAGCAGCTCAGGACTAGCGGGAGGACAAGAGACCCAGTACTTC. The full variable domain, completed using reference TRBV5-4 and TRBJ2-5, is ETGVTQSPTHLIKTRGQQVTLRCSSQSGHNTVSWYQQALGQGPQFIFQYYREEENGRGNFPPRFSGLQFPNYSSELNVNALELDDSALYLCASSSGLAGGQETQYFGPGTRLLVL.

V usage is TRBV27 and J usage is TRBJ2-5; 7 bases map to TRBD1. The J call may be wrong; the DNA end is better matched by TRBJ2-7. From germline, CDR1 is MNHEY and CDR2 SMNVEV (reference sequence). This CDR3 is built from 14 residues. Here the CDR3 DNA reads TGTGCCAGCAGTTCGACGGGACAGATATACGAGCAGTACTTC. Residues: CASSSTGQIYEQYF.

The chain joins TRBV5-6 to TRBJ1-2, with 7 positions matching TRBD1. The germline V gene encodes CDR1 SGHDT and CDR2 YYEEEE. This CDR3 region has 14 residues. Losses at the gene ends were 4 bases for V and 8 bases for J; bases not matched to a gene: 11. In DNA form, the CDR3 reads TGTGCCAGCAGCCCACGCGGGACAGATCTCGGCTACACCTTC. Translated, it gives CASSPRGTDLGYTF.

The chain joins TRBV30 to TRBJ2-7, with D perhaps matching TRBD1 (5 bases). Germline loops: CDR1 GTSNPN, CDR2 SVGIG (reference sequence). This CDR3 region has 11 residues. Deletions cut 1 base from V and 4 bases from J, with 5 bases between. CDR3 protein: CAWSDRYEQYF. CDR3 DNA sequence: TGTGCCTGGAGTGACAGGTACGAGCAGTACTTC. The variable domain in full, completed from reference TRBV30 and TRBJ2-7, reads SQTIHQWPATLVQPVGSPLSLECTVEGTSNPNLYWYRQAAGRGLQLLFYSVGIGQISSEVPQNLSASRPQDRQFILSSKKLLLSDSGFYLCAWSDRYEQYFGPGTRLTVT.

This clone has only a few counts. The chain couples TRBV7-9 to TRBJ2-7, with a weak D call TRBD1 (5 bases). Germline CDR1 reads SEHNR; CDR2 reads FQNEAQ (reference sequence). The CDR3 is made up of 14 amino acids. The V end was cut by 2 bases, the J end by 2 bases, with 10 bases between. CDR3 bases: TGTGCCAGCAGCTTAACAGGACCACCCTACGAGCAGTACTTC. Its translation is CASSLTGPPYEQYF.

The chain combines TRBV9 with TRBJ2-5; 9 bases agree with TRBD2. Germline CDR1 reads SGDLS; CDR2 reads YYNGEE. Trimming cost V 9 bases and J 5 bases; bases outside gene matches: 17. This CDR3 has 16 amino acids. CDR3 protein: CATTPGAGGLLETQYF. The CDR3 region has the DNA TGTGCCACCACCCCCGGAGCGGGGGGTTTACTTGAGACCCAGTACTTC.

This chain uses TRBV30 with TRBJ2-1, with a weak D call TRBD2 (7 bases). CDR1 and CDR2 (germline): GTSNPN, SVGIG (reference sequence). This CDR3 is built from 16 residues. Trimming pared 2 bases from V and 4 bases from J, leaving 18 bases between. In nucleotides, the CDR3 is TGTGCCTGGAGTTCCAGTCGGGGAGGGGGGTACAATGAGCAGTTCTTC. This encodes CAWSSSRGGGYNEQFF.